The sequence of this TCR beta chain was determined in a study of spatial heterogeneity in lung cancer. The study's findings and limits: There were more appearances of ubiquitous expanded tumor TCRs in blood at resection than at follow-up.

This clonotype was seen at least ten times. Its antigen remains unknown. CDR1 is MNHEY and CDR2 is SVGEGT in the germline V gene. This CDR3 region has 15 residues. V dropped 6 bases and J dropped 4; count of bases not matched to a gene: 10. The study tagged each TCR cDNA molecule with a unique molecular identifier. TCRdb re-called the 5' RACE reads with MiXCR, one entry per CDR3 protein. Found here are more than 9,000 distinct CDR3 sequences, 7% to 9.5% of them singletons; the top ten hold 24%. The time point denotes: sample taken at primary tumor resection. Sequencing of whole RNA from tumor, nontumor lung or frozen PBMC involved no sorting. More than 70 TRACERx patients with early, untreated non-small cell lung cancer donated samples.

The genes are TRBV6-2 or TRBV6-3 and TRBJ2-7, with 9 bases fitting TRBD1. The material sequenced was PBMCs, taken at surgery. The receptor was isolated from a male donor with early-stage non-small cell lung cancer. The CDR3 sequence is CASSPGGTGQYEQYF. For the CDR3, the DNA is TGTGCCAGCAGCCCTGGGGGGACAGGGCAATACGAGCAGTACTTC.